The sample holds many counts of the clone carrying this T cell receptor beta chain. Its antigen is not known. The CDR3 runs 17 residues. Germline loops: CDR1 SGHRS, CDR2 YFSETQ. V was pared by 4 bases and J by 6 bases, with 14 bases of the junction left unmatched. This specimen comes from a study of identical twins. Regarding the study as a whole: Zero-insertion results could be subject to partial confounding by invariant MAIT and iNKT cells. Beta clonotypes that were abundant in cord blood contained fewer insertions, a pattern absent from memory repertoires.

A template switching step contributed a universal primer site, while unique molecular identifiers were present in the cDNA. TCRdb fed the 5' RACE reads into MiXCR, producing one record per CDR3 protein. The sample has 200,000 to 250,000 distinct CDR3 sequences; 7.5% are singletons. These data were also reused for a study on yellow fever vaccine responses in identical twins.

V and J are TRBV5-1 and TRBJ2-1, with TRBD2 matching 9 bases. Sequencing was performed on memory (CD45RO+) T cells sorted from blood. The TCR was taken from a woman aged 18 to 35 in good health. For the CDR3, the DNA is TGCGCCAGCAGCACTAGACCCTCCGGGACTAGCTTCAATGAGCAGTTCTTC. It yields the protein CASSTRPSGTSFNEQFF.